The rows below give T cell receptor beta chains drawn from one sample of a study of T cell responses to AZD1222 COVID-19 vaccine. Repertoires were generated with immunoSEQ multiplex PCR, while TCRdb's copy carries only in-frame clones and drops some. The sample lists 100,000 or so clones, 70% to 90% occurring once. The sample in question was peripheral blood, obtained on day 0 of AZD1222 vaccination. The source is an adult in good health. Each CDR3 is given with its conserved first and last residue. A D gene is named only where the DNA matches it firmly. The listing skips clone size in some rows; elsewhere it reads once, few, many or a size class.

CDR3 DNA: TGTGCCATCAGTCCCGGAGGCGGGGCCTCCTACAATGAGCAGTTCTTC; CDR3 protein: CAISPGGGASYNEQFF; D gene: NA; J gene: TRBJ2-1; clone size: NA; V gene: TRBV10-3
CDR3 DNA: TGTGCCAGCTCACTCCTCGGACAGGAGGGCACTGAAGCTTTCTTT; CDR3 protein: CASSLLGQEGTEAFF; D gene: TRBD1; J gene: TRBJ1-1; clone size: NA; V gene: TRBV18
CDR3 DNA: TGCAGTATCTCGACTAGCGGGAGTAGGGAGCAGTTCTTC; CDR3 protein: CSISTSGSREQFF; D gene: TRBD2; J gene: TRBJ2-1; clone size: NA; V gene: TRBV29-1
CDR3 DNA: TGTGCCAGCAGTTTATTGGGGGCCACTGAAGCTTTCTTT; CDR3 protein: CASSLLGATEAFF; D gene: NA; J gene: TRBJ1-1; clone size: NA; V gene: TRBV12-3/TRBV12-4
CDR3 DNA: TGTGCCAGCAGCAAAGACAGAGGCCAGGGCTACACCTTC; CDR3 protein: CASSKDRGQGYTF; D gene: NA; J gene: TRBJ1-2; clone size: few; V gene: TRBV5-4
CDR3 DNA: TGTGCCAGCAGACCGAACAGGGGCAAAACAGGGGAGCTGTTTTTT; CDR3 protein: CASRPNRGKTGELFF; D gene: TRBD1; J gene: TRBJ2-2; clone size: once; V gene: TRBV5-4
CDR3 DNA: TGTGCCAGCAGTTACCTCTCGGCAGGGAAGAACACTGAAGCTTTCTTT; CDR3 protein: CASSYLSAGKNTEAFF; D gene: NA; J gene: TRBJ1-1; clone size: NA; V gene: TRBV6-5
CDR3 DNA: TGTGCCAGTAGTCCCGCGCAGGCTACTAGCACAGATACGCAGTATTTT; CDR3 protein: CASSPAQATSTDTQYF; D gene: NA; J gene: TRBJ2-3; clone size: NA; V gene: TRBV19
CDR3 DNA: TGTGCCACCAGTGGAACGGGAGGATTCTACAATGAGCAGTTCTTC; CDR3 protein: CATSGTGGFYNEQFF; D gene: TRBD2; J gene: TRBJ2-1; clone size: NA; V gene: TRBV24-1
CDR3 DNA: TGTGCCAGTAGTAGGGGACAGGGGGTAAAGACCCAGTACTTC; CDR3 protein: CASSRGQGVKTQYF; D gene: TRBD1; J gene: TRBJ2-5; clone size: NA; V gene: TRBV19
CDR3 DNA: TGCAGCGCCTCAGGCAACCAAGAGACCCAGTACTTC; CDR3 protein: CSASGNQETQYF; D gene: NA; J gene: TRBJ2-5; clone size: NA; V gene: TRBV29-1
CDR3 DNA: TGTGCCAGCAGCCCAGCTGACGATCGGGAGCTGTTTTTT; CDR3 protein: CASSPADDRELFF; D gene: NA; J gene: TRBJ2-2; clone size: NA; V gene: TRBV5-6
CDR3 DNA: TGTGCCAGCAGCCTCGGGGCTAGCGGGAGTTACGAGCAGTACTTC; CDR3 protein: CASSLGASGSYEQYF; D gene: TRBD2; J gene: TRBJ2-7; clone size: NA; V gene: TRBV7-2
CDR3 DNA: TGCGCCAGCAGCCAAAGCGCGGCGGGGAGGACCGGGGAGCTGTTTTTT; CDR3 protein: CASSQSAAGRTGELFF; D gene: NA; J gene: TRBJ2-2; clone size: few; V gene: TRBV5-1
CDR3 DNA: TGCAGTGCTAGTCGGGCTAGCGGTTTAACAGATACGCAGTATTTT; CDR3 protein: CSASRASGLTDTQYF; D gene: TRBD2; J gene: TRBJ2-3; clone size: NA; V gene: TRBV20-1
CDR3 DNA: TGTGCCAGCAGCTTAGATACGAACACTGAAGCTTTCTTT; CDR3 protein: CASSLDTNTEAFF; D gene: NA; J gene: TRBJ1-1; clone size: NA; V gene: TRBV11-2
CDR3 DNA: TGTGCCACCAGCAGAGAAAATCCGGGACACCCCTACGAGCAGTACTTC; CDR3 protein: CATSRENPGHPYEQYF; D gene: NA; J gene: TRBJ2-7; clone size: NA; V gene: TRBV15
CDR3 DNA: TGTGCCAGCAGCCAAGTGGGGGCGGATTCACCCCTCCACTTT; CDR3 protein: CASSQVGADSPLHF; D gene: NA; J gene: TRBJ1-6; clone size: NA; V gene: TRBV3-1/TRBV3-2
CDR3 DNA: TGTGCCAGCAGCCCGAGACTCGGGCAGGACACCGGGGAGCTGTTTTTT; CDR3 protein: CASSPRLGQDTGELFF; D gene: NA; J gene: TRBJ2-2; clone size: NA; V gene: TRBV4-2
CDR3 DNA: TGTGCCAGCAGCCTAAACGCCGGCAATGGCTACACCTTC; CDR3 protein: CASSLNAGNGYTF; D gene: NA; J gene: TRBJ1-2; clone size: NA; V gene: TRBV5-6
CDR3 DNA: TGCAGCGTTTCCTTAGGGCTCGAGCAGTACTTC; CDR3 protein: CSVSLGLEQYF; D gene: NA; J gene: TRBJ2-7; clone size: NA; V gene: TRBV29-1
CDR3 DNA: TGTGCCACCGCTGGGACAGGGTATAAAGAGCAGTACTTC; CDR3 protein: CATAGTGYKEQYF; D gene: TRBD1; J gene: TRBJ2-7; clone size: NA; V gene: TRBV19
CDR3 DNA: TGTGCCAGCAGCACCCGAGATGGCACTAATGAAAAACTGTTTTTT; CDR3 protein: CASSTRDGTNEKLFF; D gene: NA; J gene: TRBJ1-4; clone size: NA; V gene: TRBV7-8
CDR3 DNA: TGCGCCAGCAGCTTGACGGGGGGCGGTGAGACCCAGTACTTC; CDR3 protein: CASSLTGGGETQYF; D gene: NA; J gene: TRBJ2-5; clone size: once; V gene: TRBV5-1
CDR3 DNA: TGTGCCAGTAGTCGGGGACAGGGGCACAATCAGCCCCAGCATTTT; CDR3 protein: CASSRGQGHNQPQHF; D gene: TRBD1; J gene: TRBJ1-5; clone size: NA; V gene: TRBV19
CDR3 DNA: TGTGCCAGCAGTGAAGAAAGGTTAGGGACTACCTACAATGAGCAGTTCTTC; CDR3 protein: CASSEERLGTTYNEQFF; D gene: TRBD2; J gene: TRBJ2-1; clone size: NA; V gene: TRBV6-1
CDR3 DNA: TGTGCCAGCAGCTTTAGGTCAGCCGAGGAAAAACTGTTTTTT; CDR3 protein: CASSFRSAEEKLFF; D gene: NA; J gene: TRBJ1-4; clone size: NA; V gene: TRBV5-5